A single sample gave rise to the 29 T cell receptor beta chains below, sequenced in a study of OX40 agonist ivuxolimab in advanced cancers. Generated by immunoSEQ multiplex PCR, the TCRdb table keeps only in-frame clones and is missing some. The top ten hold 2% to 2.5% of the sample, which has about 66,000 clones, roughly four fifths seen once. The sample was CD4+ or CD8+ T cells sorted from blood, taken in a trial of the OX40 agonist ivuxolimab. Source of these receptors: an adult with an advanced solid tumor such as melanoma, head and neck, liver or kidney cancer.

This rearrangement joins TRBV7-9 to TRBJ2-5, with 7 positions matching TRBD2. Germline V lookup: CDR1 SEHNR, CDR2 FQNEAQ (reference sequence). V was clipped by 4 bases and J by 5 bases; unmatched bases: 7. The CDR3 contains 14 residues. The CDR3 sequence: CASSSPAGVETQYF. In DNA, the CDR3 is TGTGCCAGCAGCTCCCCCGCGGGGGTGGAGACCCAGTACTTC.

The V gene is TRBV19, the J gene TRBJ1-3, with D perhaps matching TRBD1 (6 bases). The CDR3 is made up of 18 amino acids. Germline CDR1 and CDR2: LNHDA and SQIVND (reference sequence). V was shortened by 5 bases and J by 0 bases, with 20 bases between the two germline ends. CDR3 DNA: TGTGCCAGTAGTCCGCGTGGGACAAGGCCGATCTCTGGAAACACCATATATTTT. Encoded protein: CASSPRGTRPISGNTIYF.

J is TRBJ2-4 and V is TRBV12-5; no reliable D call. V gave up 2 bases and J gave up 0 bases, with 8 bases separating them. The CDR3 sequence is 15 residues long. Germline V gene data show CDR1 as LGHNT and CDR2 as FRNRAP. CDR3 in amino acids: CASGLSGLAKNIQYF. The CDR3 DNA reads TGTGCTAGTGGTTTGTCCGGGCTAGCCAAAAACATTCAGTACTTC.

The chain has TRBV5-6 and TRBJ2-7; TRBD2 might be the D (6 bases). Trimming took off 0 bases at V and 6 bases at J, with 16 bases between the two ends. This CDR3 is built from 15 residues. Germline lookup yields CDR1 SGHDT and CDR2 YYEEEE. The CDR3 DNA follows: TGTGCCAGCAGCTTGGGGAGGGCGCCCTCGGGCGAGCAGTACTTC. Protein product: CASSLGRAPSGEQYF.

V usage is TRBV19 and J usage is TRBJ1-5, with a tentative D call TRBD1 (6 bases). Germline CDR1 is LNHDA and CDR2 is SQIVND (reference sequence). The V and J ends lost 1 base and 11 bases respectively, with 9 bases between them. The CDR3 is 12 residues long. CDR3 bases: TGTGCCAGTAGTATAGCCAGGGGAGCCCAGCATTTT. This encodes CASSIARGAQHF.

J is TRBJ2-5 and V is TRBV27, with D perhaps TRBD2 (5 bases). This CDR3 is 17 amino acids long. Looked up from germline, CDR1 is MNHEY and CDR2 is SMNVEV (reference sequence). The ends were cut back, 2 bases at V and 4 bases at J, with 20 bases in the middle. The DNA of the CDR3 is TGTGCCAGCAGTTTACGGGTGCAGCAGCGGATGGGAGAGACCCAGTACTTC. Translated: CASSLRVQQRMGETQYF.

This chain connects TRBV27 to TRBJ1-2; D might be TRBD1 (5 bases). This CDR3 spans 17 amino acids. Per the germline V gene, CDR1 is MNHEY and CDR2 is SMNVEV (reference sequence). V gave up 1 base and J gave up 6 bases, with 21 bases separating them. CDR3: CASSLFPRGSLGDGYTF. CDR3 coding DNA: TGTGCCAGCAGTTTATTCCCCCGGGGGTCCCTCGGAGATGGCTACACCTTC.

The table lists this clone with a few counts. The chain combines TRBV28 with TRBJ1-5; weak D call: TRBD1 (5 bases). The V gene lost 6 bases and the J gene lost 1 base, with 16 bases spanning the gap. This CDR3 is 16 amino acids long. Germline-derived CDR1 and CDR2 are MDHEN and SYDVKM. The CDR3 loop reads CASRAMGVGSNQPQHF. The CDR3 DNA is TGTGCCAGCAGGGCAATGGGGGTGGGGAGCAATCAGCCCCAGCATTTT.

The CDR3 nucleotides read TGTGCCAGCAGAGACGGAATCGATCAGCCCCAGCATTTT. Protein product: CASRDGIDQPQHF. J is TRBJ1-5 and V is TRBV6-5; D not resolved. V was shortened by 6 bases and J by 5 bases, with 11 bases between the two germline ends. Germline-derived CDR1 and CDR2 are MNHEY and SVGAGI. This CDR3 comprises 13 residues.

The CDR3 DNA sequence: TGTGCCAGCAGCTTACGTAGGACTGCTGTCGGGGAGCTGTTTTTT. Its translation: CASSLRRTAVGELFF. The chain is built from TRBV7-2 and TRBJ2-2; D possibly corresponds to TRBD2 (5 bases). The CDR3 extends over 15 amino acids. Per germline, CDR1 SGHTA and CDR2 FQGNSA. The V gene lost 2 bases and the J gene lost 7 bases, with 14 bases spanning the gap.

The CDR3, as DNA: TGCGCCAGCAGCTTGACCCGACTAGCGGGAGCCCCCTACAATGAGCAGTTCTTC. Protein product: CASSLTRLAGAPYNEQFF. This rearrangement joins TRBV5-1 to TRBJ2-1; 12 nucleotides align to TRBD2. Germline CDR1 SGHRS, CDR2 YFSETQ. V was clipped by 1 base and J by 2 bases; unmatched bases: 7. The CDR3 has 18 residues.

This chain links TRBV27 with TRBJ1-5, with TRBD1 identical over 8 bases. CDR1 and CDR2 (germline): MNHEY, SMNVEV (reference sequence). The CDR3 is 16 residues long. The V segment lost 3 bases and the J segment 5 bases; nucleotides outside the gene matches: 9. The CDR3 bases are TGTGCCAGCAGTTTTGCGGTCGGGACAGGACATCAGCCCCAGCATTTT. Translating it yields CASSFAVGTGHQPQHF.

The V and J genes are TRBV30 and TRBJ1-1; no reliable D call. Trimming left V 0 bases short and J 1 base short, with 15 bases between. This CDR3 is 16 amino acids long. The germline V gene encodes CDR1 GTSNPN and CDR2 SVGIG (reference sequence). The CDR3: CAWSVSFEVANTEAFF. In DNA form, the CDR3 reads TGTGCCTGGAGTGTCTCTTTCGAGGTCGCGAACACTGAAGCTTTCTTT.

The chain couples TRBV19 to TRBJ2-7; 13 bases line up with TRBD2. The V segment lost 6 bases and the J segment 3 bases; nucleotides outside the gene matches: 2. This CDR3 is 14 amino acids long. The V gene's germline CDR1 is LNHDA and CDR2 SQIVND (reference sequence). The CDR3 DNA sequence: TGTGCCAGTAGGGGACTAGCGGGGAACTACGAGCAGTACTTC. Amino acids: CASRGLAGNYEQYF.

The CDR3 region has the DNA TGTGCCAGCAGCTCCCAGGAGGGGCTCACGAACTATGGCTACACCTTC. Its translation is CASSSQEGLTNYGYTF. This chain joins TRBV5-6 and TRBJ1-2; D might be TRBD1 (5 bases). The germline V and J ends were trimmed by 3 bases and 2 bases, with 17 bases remaining between them. The CDR3 is 16 residues long. Germline V gene sequence: CDR1 SGHDT, CDR2 YYEEEE. The full variable domain, completed using reference TRBV5-6 and TRBJ1-2, is DAGVTQSPTHLIKTRGQQVTLRCSPKSGHDTVSWYQQALGQGPQFIFQYYEEEERQRGNFPDRFSGHQFPNYSSELNVNALLLGDSALYLCASSSQEGLTNYGYTFGSGTRLTVV.

Written as DNA, the CDR3 is TGTGCCAGCAGCTTAGTCTCCGACAGTAGCACAGATACGCAGTATTTT. Amino acids: CASSLVSDSSTDTQYF. The chain links TRBV7-2 to TRBJ2-3, with D perhaps matching TRBD1 (5 bases). Germline V gives CDR1 SGHTA, CDR2 FQGNSA. This CDR3 has 16 amino acids. The V gene lost 1 base and the J gene lost 0 bases, with 11 bases spanning the gap.

CDR3 residues: CASSYGAGHTGELFF. CDR3 DNA: TGTGCCAGCAGTTACGGGGCGGGACACACCGGGGAGCTGTTTTTT. This chain links TRBV6-5 with TRBJ2-2; tentatively, D is TRBD2 (6 bases). Germline-derived CDR1 and CDR2 are MNHEY and SVGAGI. The CDR3 spans 15 residues. V shed 2 bases and J shed 3 bases, with 10 bases lying between them.

The gene calls are TRBV5-1 and TRBJ2-7; the D is unclear. The CDR3 covers 13 residues. CDR1 SGHRS and CDR2 YFSETQ come from the germline V gene. V was clipped by 0 bases and J by 6 bases, with 10 bases between them. In DNA, the CDR3 is TGCGCCAGCAGCTTGGCCCCTGGGGTCGAGCAGTACTTC. This gives the protein CASSLAPGVEQYF. The complete variable domain, with remaining parts taken from reference TRBV5-1 and TRBJ2-7, reads KAGVTQTPRYLIKTRGQQVTLSCSPISGHRSVSWYQQTPGQGLQFLFEYFSETQRNKGNFPGRFSGRQFSNSRSEMNVSTLELGDSALYLCASSLAPGVEQYFGPGTRLTVT.

The chain is built from TRBV18 and TRBJ2-5, with D possibly being TRBD1 (7 bases). CDR3 size: 14 residues. CDR1 and CDR2 (germline): KGHSH, LQKENI. The germline V and J ends were trimmed by 3 bases and 5 bases, with 13 bases remaining between them. The CDR3 DNA reads as TGTGCCAGCTCACCGGAGGGGGCAGGGGAGACCCAGTACTTC. Amino acid sequence: CASSPEGAGETQYF.

This rearrangement joins TRBV18 to TRBJ2-5; 7 bases fit TRBD2. From germline, CDR1 is KGHSH and CDR2 LQKENI. V gave up 2 bases and J gave up 4 bases; unmatched junction bases: 10. The CDR3 is made up of 16 amino acids. CDR3 region: CASSPLPGSGTETQYF. CDR3 DNA sequence: TGTGCCAGCTCACCATTACCCGGGAGCGGGACAGAGACCCAGTACTTC. The variable domain in full, completed from reference TRBV18 and TRBJ2-5, reads NAGVMQNPRHLVRRRGQEARLRCSPMKGHSHVYWYRQLPEEGLKFMVYLQKENIIDESGMPKERFSAEFPKEGPSILRIQQVVRGDSAAYFCASSPLPGSGTETQYFGPGTRLLVL.

The gene calls are TRBV7-2 and TRBJ1-1; D is undetermined. V dropped 3 bases and J dropped 0 bases, with 8 bases sitting between them. This CDR3 comprises 14 residues. The germline CDR1 and CDR2 sequences are SGHTA and FQGNSA. CDR3 sequence: CASSFQQLNTEAFF. DNA of the CDR3: TGTGCCAGCAGCTTCCAACAGCTGAACACTGAAGCTTTCTTT.

The chain has TRBV19 and TRBJ2-7, with D hard to call. The germline V gene has CDR1 LNHDA and CDR2 SQIVND (reference sequence). With 5 bases removed from V and 0 bases from J, the gap between germline ends came to 11 bases. The length of the CDR3 is 14 residues. The CDR3 region is CASSRFLSSYEQYF. CDR3 sequence (DNA): TGTGCCAGTAGTCGGTTCCTAAGCTCCTACGAGCAGTACTTC.

V usage is TRBV5-1 and J usage is TRBJ2-3, with 14 bases matching TRBD2. With V trimmed by 4 bases and J by 4 bases, 23 bases remained unmatched. This CDR3 comprises 22 residues. Germline values: CDR1 SGHRS, CDR2 YFSETQ. The CDR3 sequence is CASSLEGVAGPGLAGAPDTQYF. In nucleotides, the CDR3 is TGCGCCAGCAGCCTGGAAGGGGTAGCCGGTCCGGGACTAGCGGGAGCTCCAGATACGCAGTATTTT.

V and J are TRBV6-1 and TRBJ2-7, with 7 bases identical to TRBD2. CDR3 length: 14 amino acids. With 2 bases clipped from V and 2 bases from J, the junction kept 3 bases outside the gene matches. CDR1 and CDR2 (germline): MNHNS, SASEGT. CDR3 in DNA: TGTGCCAGCAGTGAAAGTGGACTAGCCTACGAGCAGTACTTC. Residues: CASSESGLAYEQYF.

The CDR3 nucleotides are TGTGCCAGCAGCTTAGAGGAGGGCCCTGGCTACACTGAAGCTTTCTTT. Amino acid sequence: CASSLEEGPGYTEAFF. The genes are TRBV7-9 and TRBJ1-1; D remains ambiguous. Germline CDR1 SEHNR, CDR2 FQNEAQ (reference sequence). Trimming removed 1 base from V and 3 bases from J, with 15 bases in between. The CDR3 totals 16 residues.

The chain uses TRBV2 and TRBJ2-3; D possibly uses TRBD1 or TRBD2 (5 bases each). This CDR3 region has 16 residues. The V gene lost 5 bases and the J gene lost 1 base, with 16 bases spanning the gap. From germline, CDR1 is SNHLY and CDR2 FYNNEI. CDR3 in amino acids: CASSLPLLGGTDTQYF. The CDR3 nucleotides read TGTGCCAGCAGTCTTCCGTTACTGGGGGGCACAGATACGCAGTATTTT.

This clone has a single count. This chain connects TRBV19 to TRBJ2-1; 7 bases map to TRBD2. The CDR3 has 14 residues. With 5 bases clipped from V and 6 bases from J, the junction kept 7 bases outside the gene matches. Germline CDR1 reads LNHDA; CDR2 reads SQIVND (reference sequence). The CDR3 DNA follows: TGTGCCAGTAGTGTTGGACTAGTAAGCAATGAGCAGTTCTTC. It codes for CASSVGLVSNEQFF.

The rearrangement uses TRBV5-1 and TRBJ2-7, with D hard to call. Deletions cut 0 bases from V and 2 bases from J, with 9 bases between. The CDR3 spans 14 residues. The V gene's germline CDR1 is SGHRS and CDR2 YFSETQ. The CDR3, as DNA: TGCGCCAGCAGCTTGGCCGCAGATCCCTACGAGCAGTACTTC. Translated, it gives CASSLAADPYEQYF.

V usage is TRBV5-1 and J usage is TRBJ2-2; no firm D call. Germline CDR1 and CDR2: SGHRS and YFSETQ. Trimming removed 0 bases from V and 2 bases from J, with 5 bases in between. The CDR3 consists of 14 residues. The CDR3 coding sequence is TGCGCCAGCAGCTTGGACTATAACACCGGGGAGCTGTTTTTT. It yields the protein CASSLDYNTGELFF.